This T cell receptor beta chain stems from a study of cytomegalovirus exposure and HLA in healthy donors. On the study more broadly: For the approximately 400 genotyped donors, roughly 80% fell within the Caucasian-associated ancestry cluster.

This clone was seen only a few times. Primers for the PCR totalled 60 Vbeta and 13 Jbeta. Clones were sequenced by immunoSEQ multiplex PCR, and TCRdb holds only the in-frame ones, with some missing. The sample holds more than 85,000 clones, around 9.6% seen once. CDR1 and CDR2 from the germline V gene are SGHAT and FQNNGV. The CDR3 is made up of 15 amino acids. Trimming cost V 4 bases and J 2 bases, with 15 bases left between them. The gene calls are TRBV11-2 and TRBJ2-7; TRBD1 might be the D (6 bases). This clonotype was sampled from a man in his forties or fifties in good health and CMV-seropositive. Sample: PBMCs. This CDR3 reads CASSSDNGGPYEQYF. The CDR3 DNA sequence: TGTGCCAGCAGCTCAGACAATGGGGGCCCCTACGAGCAGTACTTC.